This entry lists 17 T cell receptor beta chains sequenced from one sample in a study of control samples from healthy donors and cancer patients. The assay was immunoSEQ multiplex PCR, and TCRdb's table has in-frame clones only and misses some. The table shows approximately 190,000 clones, with 91% occurring only once. Material: blood. These receptors came from a man aged 25-40 years in good health.

This clone has a single count. This chain connects TRBV6-5 to TRBJ2-3; TRBD1 agrees at 8 bases. Germline CDR1 and CDR2: MNHEY and SVGAGI. The CDR3 covers 13 residues. With V trimmed by 7 bases and J by 5 bases, 5 bases remained unmatched. The CDR3 DNA is TGTGCCAGCAATGGACAGGGTCTAGATACGCAGTATTTT. Its translation: CASNGQGLDTQYF.

This rearrangement joins TRBV27 to TRBJ1-4; 7 nucleotides line up with TRBD1. Germline CDR1 MNHEY, CDR2 SMNVEV (reference sequence). This CDR3 is built from 15 residues. The junction had 10 bases not matched to a gene; V was cut back by 4 bases and J by 8 bases. As DNA, the CDR3 is TGTGCCAGCAGTTCACTTGACAGGGTTGGGGAAAAACTGTTTTTT. It is translated as CASSSLDRVGEKLFF.

The chain employs TRBV11-2 and TRBJ2-1; 10 bases fit TRBD1. The CDR3 runs to 15 residues. Germline V gene sequence: CDR1 SGHAT, CDR2 FQNNGV. J lost 7 bases, V lost 3 bases, and 6 bases had no gene match. In nucleotides, the CDR3 is TGTGCCAGCAGCTTCAGCGGACAGGGGGTTAATGAGCAGTTCTTC. The encoded protein is CASSFSGQGVNEQFF.

The V and J genes are TRBV6-1 and TRBJ2-5; unclear D gene. The germline gives CDR1 MNHNS, CDR2 SASEGT. This CDR3 spans 13 amino acids. The germline V and J ends were trimmed by 2 bases and 9 bases, with 13 bases remaining between them. CDR3 sequence reads: CASSELGPWSQYF. DNA for the CDR3: TGTGCCAGCAGTGAACTTGGCCCGTGGTCCCAGTACTTC.

The chain is built from TRBV18 and TRBJ1-3, with a tentative D call TRBD1 (6 bases). Between the trimmed V and J ends, which lost 3 bases and 4 bases, there was a span of 13 bases. The germline V gene encodes CDR1 KGHSH and CDR2 LQKENI. CDR3 length: 15 residues. The CDR3 reads CASSPRTAQGNTIYF. CDR3 coding DNA: TGTGCCAGCTCACCTCGGACAGCCCAAGGAAACACCATATATTTT.

V usage is TRBV18 and J usage is TRBJ2-2; D is tentatively TRBD1 or TRBD2 (6 bases each). This CDR3 is 14 amino acids long. V was shortened by 6 bases and J by 3 bases, with 11 bases between the two germline ends. Germline lookup yields CDR1 KGHSH and CDR2 LQKENI. In DNA form, the CDR3 reads TGTGCCAGCTCTGGGGGGCTCGACACCGGGGAGCTGTTTTTT. Amino acids: CASSGGLDTGELFF.

This clone was seen a few times. The CDR3 region is CASSNDPANGYTF. Here the CDR3 DNA reads TGTGCCAGCAGTAACGACCCAGCGAATGGCTACACCTTC. The chain links TRBV2 to TRBJ1-2; no firm D call. V lost 5 bases and J 6 bases, leaving 13 bases between the germline ends. CDR1 is SNHLY, CDR2 FYNNEI, per germline. The CDR3 totals 13 residues.

The rearrangement links TRBV7-3 to TRBJ2-2, with D tentatively TRBD2 (6 bases). Germline V gives CDR1 SGHTA, CDR2 FQGTGA. The CDR3 contains 17 residues. Trimming took 0 bases from V and 1 from J, leaving 12 bases between them. The CDR3 DNA reads as TGTGCCAGCAGCTTAACTATCGCGGGGCGGAACACCGGGGAGCTGTTTTTT. Protein product: CASSLTIAGRNTGELFF.

This chain uses TRBV5-8 with TRBJ1-5; TRBD1 matches 9 bases. Germline V gene data show CDR1 as SGHTS and CDR2 as YDEGEE. The CDR3 has 15 amino acids. The V segment lost 3 bases and the J segment 1 base; nucleotides outside the gene matches: 2. CDR3 sequence: CASSYRGRSNQPQHF. The CDR3 region has the DNA TGTGCCAGCAGCTACAGGGGGCGAAGCAATCAGCCCCAGCATTTT.

The rearrangement links TRBV29-1 to TRBJ2-7; 8 positions agree with TRBD2. Germline V gene data show CDR1 as SQVTM and CDR2 as ANQGSEA. The V segment lost 5 bases and the J segment 0 bases; nucleotides outside the gene matches: 3. This CDR3 has 13 residues. The CDR3: CSVKRGSSYEQYF. The CDR3, as DNA: TGCAGCGTTAAGCGGGGGTCCTCCTACGAGCAGTACTTC.

V is TRBV6-2 or TRBV6-3 and J is TRBJ2-2; D perhaps matches TRBD2 (5 bases). Germline CDR1 and CDR2: MNHEY and SVGEGT. The CDR3 length is 17 residues. The germline V and J ends were trimmed by 2 bases and 4 bases, with 17 bases remaining between them. CDR3 sequence reads: CASSYASLPRGTGELFF. For the CDR3, the DNA is TGTGCCAGCAGTTACGCTAGCCTCCCTCGGGGCACCGGGGAGCTGTTTTTT.

The CDR3, as DNA: TGTGCCAGCAGCTTTGAGACAGGCCTAAATGGCTACACCTTC. Amino acids: CASSFETGLNGYTF. This chain uses TRBV11-2 with TRBJ1-2, with D perhaps matching TRBD1 (6 bases). The CDR3 runs to 14 residues. Between the trimmed V and J ends, which lost 3 bases and 6 bases, there was a span of 14 bases. Germline lookup yields CDR1 SGHAT and CDR2 FQNNGV.

Written as DNA, the CDR3 is TGTGCCAAAGGTGACAGCCCTTACGAGCAGTACTTC. Residues: CAKGDSPYEQYF. The V gene is TRBV19, the J gene TRBJ2-7; D perhaps matches TRBD1 (5 bases). Per the germline V gene, CDR1 is LNHDA and CDR2 is SQIVND (reference sequence). The CDR3 sequence is 12 residues long. V was clipped by 10 bases and J by 4 bases, with 14 bases between them.

The rearrangement uses TRBV2 and TRBJ1-5; TRBD1 is a possible D gene (6 bases). V lost 3 bases and J lost 2, with 20 bases in between. The CDR3 covers 18 residues. Germline V CDR1 and CDR2: SNHLY, FYNNEI. The CDR3 loop reads CASSDRSLGANGNQPQHF. The CDR3 nucleotides read TGTGCCAGCAGTGATCGGTCCTTGGGGGCGAACGGCAATCAGCCCCAGCATTTT.

The chain employs TRBV7-3 and TRBJ1-1; a weak D match, TRBD1 (5 bases). Germline V gene lookup returns CDR1 SGHTA and CDR2 FQGTGA. The germline V and J ends were trimmed by 6 bases and 4 bases, with 18 bases remaining between them. CDR3 length: 15 residues. CDR3 loop: CASSPTAAGRTEAFF. DNA for the CDR3: TGTGCCAGCAGTCCCACGGCGGCAGGGCGCACTGAAGCTTTCTTT.

The V gene is TRBV6-2 or TRBV6-3, the J gene TRBJ2-1; D tentatively reads TRBD1 or TRBD2 (5 bases each). Germline V gene data show CDR1 as MNHEY and CDR2 as SVGEGT. V was pared by 5 bases and J by 0 bases, with 11 bases between. This CDR3 is built from 15 residues. The DNA of the CDR3 is TGTGCCAGCAGTAACAAGGGGAGCTCCTACAATGAGCAGTTCTTC. Translated: CASSNKGSSYNEQFF.

The chain employs TRBV6-5 and TRBJ2-2; D may be TRBD2 (5 bases). The CDR3 has 12 amino acids. V lost 6 bases, J lost 9 bases, and 11 bases lay in between. Germline CDR1 and CDR2: MNHEY and SVGAGI. Here the CDR3 DNA reads TGTGCCAGCAGAAACGAGGGTTGGGAGCTGTTTTTT. This gives the protein CASRNEGWELFF.